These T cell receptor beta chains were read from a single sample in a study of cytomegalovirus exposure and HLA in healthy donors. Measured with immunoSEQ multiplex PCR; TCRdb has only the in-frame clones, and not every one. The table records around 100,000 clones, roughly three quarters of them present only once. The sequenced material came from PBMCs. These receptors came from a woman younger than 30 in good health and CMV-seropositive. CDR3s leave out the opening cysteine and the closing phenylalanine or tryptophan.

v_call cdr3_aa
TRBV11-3 ASSLGGGAEAF
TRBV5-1 ASSLRPGSTDTQY
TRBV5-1 ASSLRQETQY
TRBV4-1 ASSQGGTGLYEQY
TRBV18 ASSPDRTGPEQY
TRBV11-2 ASSLGWGDREGPEAF
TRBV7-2 ASSTRRTQTGDTQY
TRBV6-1 ASRTRGGAYNEQF
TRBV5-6 ASSLRGEKLF
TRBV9 ASSAPTSGRANEQF
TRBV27 ASQAGGGADTQY
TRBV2 ASSHSWGLSTDTQY
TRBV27 ASSILAGAPTGELF
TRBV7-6 ASSPWSSSNEKLF
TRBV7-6 ASSFGAGGPYEQY
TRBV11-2 ASSKTRGGDSYNEQF
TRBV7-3 ASSLGGQGFEGANVLT
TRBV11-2 ASSLVPYDEQY
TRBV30 AFGQGYYGYT
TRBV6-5 ASTPRQGNSPLH
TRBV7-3 ASSLTGGWETQY
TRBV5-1 ASSFTSGGPNEQF
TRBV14 ASSLLQGGRTGEQF
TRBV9 ASSVAGGTNEKLF
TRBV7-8 ASSYLDGSSGNTIY
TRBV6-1 ASSPTPRQNTEAF
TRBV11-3 ASSIGATSGTYTGELF
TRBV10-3 AISGGSRDRRYEQY
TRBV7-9 ASSLDQGTGELF
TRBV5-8 ASSLDRGLTEAF
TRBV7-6 ASSPRQGSYEQY
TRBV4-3 ASSVGGSSYEQY
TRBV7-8 ASSWVLQAWTEAF
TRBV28 ASSFGDSYNEQF
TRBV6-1 ASSEEDSPRPNYGYT
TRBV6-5 ASSRTRGEQF
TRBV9 ASSPSSFTRSYEQY
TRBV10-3 AINTQGMIPNEQF
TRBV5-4 ASSLGSGDAYEQY
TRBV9 ASSVAQRGGTDTQY
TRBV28 ASSSFRGSVRWQY
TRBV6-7 ASSPTRSRDIYSNQPQH
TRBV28 ASSLGLGELF
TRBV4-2 ASSREEDTQY
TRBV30 AWSAGNANSPLH
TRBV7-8 ASSLVSVYSYEQY
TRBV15 ATSRGVGGTNTGELF
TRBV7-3 ASSFDMNTEAF